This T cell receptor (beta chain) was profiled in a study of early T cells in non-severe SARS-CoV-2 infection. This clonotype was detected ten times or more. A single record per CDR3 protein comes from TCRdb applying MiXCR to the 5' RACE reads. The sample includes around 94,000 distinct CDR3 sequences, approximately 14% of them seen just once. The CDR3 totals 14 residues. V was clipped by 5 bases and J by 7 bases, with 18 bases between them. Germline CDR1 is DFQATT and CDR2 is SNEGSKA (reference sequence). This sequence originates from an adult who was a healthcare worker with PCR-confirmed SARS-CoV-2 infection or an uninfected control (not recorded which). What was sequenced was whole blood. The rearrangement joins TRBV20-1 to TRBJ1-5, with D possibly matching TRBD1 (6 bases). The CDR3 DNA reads TGCAGTGCTCCACGGGGGGGGCAGGTCCAGCCCCAGCATTTT. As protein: CSAPRGGQVQPQHF.